This TCR beta chain is drawn from a study of shared clonotypes between healthy human individuals. Findings and limits, study-wide: Investigators collected only blood, and repertoires in tissues likely differ. An effect of sequencing depth on clonotype sharing among donors was expected. The sharing of 4% to 5.5% of naive CD4 clonotypes was seen across a few donors.

Per germline, CDR1 PRHDT and CDR2 FYEKMQ (reference sequence). V shed 0 bases, J shed 1 base, and the junction held 1 base outside the gene matches. There are 15 residues in the CDR3. Repertoires were generated with immunoSEQ multiplex PCR, while TCRdb's copy carries only in-frame clones and drops some. The sample has some 2,000,000 clones; roughly 94% are singletons. Comment on this clone: Its antigen is as yet unknown.

CD8 cells regarded as naive lacked CD45RO, were positively chosen for CCR7, and omitted terminally differentiated effector memory CD45RA+ cells. The sample was naive CD8+ T cells sorted from blood. This chain connects TRBV13 to TRBJ2-7; the match to TRBD1 covers 9 bases. This sequence originates from a man aged 18 to 29 in good health. CDR3 DNA sequence: TGTGCCAGCAGCTTAGGTGGGACAGGGTCCTACGAGCAGTACTTC. Its translation: CASSLGGTGSYEQYF.